This TCR beta chain was identified during a study of response to subunit inactivated influenza vaccine. Regarding the study as a whole: Authors suggested each seasonal influenza vaccination recruits few new T cells.

TCRdb called the RT-PCR reads again in MiXCR, with one record for every CDR3 protein. This repertoire shows 500,000 to 600,000 distinct CDR3 sequences, approximately 15% found once; its top ten account for roughly 3.1%. This clonotype has ten or more counts. Antigen specificity is unknown. The V and J ends lost 6 bases and 8 bases, in that order; junction bases with no gene match: 9. The CDR3 is 14 amino acids. Germline V gives CDR1 MNHNS, CDR2 SASEGT. This chain links TRBV6-1 with TRBJ1-2; 10 bases are shared with TRBD1. The receptor's source is a man aged 45 to 75 who received an inactivated influenza vaccine. The specimen was CD4+ T cells sorted from PBMCs, collected about 23 months after vaccination. The CDR3 here is CASSSGTGAWGYTF. Here the CDR3 DNA reads TGTGCCAGCAGCTCCGGGACAGGGGCTTGGGGCTACACCTTC.